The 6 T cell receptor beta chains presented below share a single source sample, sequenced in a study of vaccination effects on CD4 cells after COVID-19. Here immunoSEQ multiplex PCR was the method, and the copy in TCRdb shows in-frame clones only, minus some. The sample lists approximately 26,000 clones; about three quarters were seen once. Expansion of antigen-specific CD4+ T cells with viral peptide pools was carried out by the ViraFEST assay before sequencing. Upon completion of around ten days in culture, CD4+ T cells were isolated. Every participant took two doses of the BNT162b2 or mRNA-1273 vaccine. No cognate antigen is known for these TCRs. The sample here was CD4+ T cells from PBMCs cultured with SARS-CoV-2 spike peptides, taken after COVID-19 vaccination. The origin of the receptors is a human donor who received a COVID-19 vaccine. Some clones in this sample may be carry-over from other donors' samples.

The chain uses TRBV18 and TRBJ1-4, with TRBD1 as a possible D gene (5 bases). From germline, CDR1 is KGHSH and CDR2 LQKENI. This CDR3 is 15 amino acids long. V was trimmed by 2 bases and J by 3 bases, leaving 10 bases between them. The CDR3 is CASSPSVGANEKLFF. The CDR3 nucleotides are TGTGCCAGCTCACCATCGGTAGGGGCTAATGAAAAACTGTTTTTT. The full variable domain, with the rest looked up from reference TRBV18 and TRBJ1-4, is NAGVMQNPRHLVRRRGQEARLRCSPMKGHSHVYWYRQLPEEGLKFMVYLQKENIIDESGMPKERFSAEFPKEGPSILRIQQVVRGDSAAYFCASSPSVGANEKLFFGSGTQLSVL.

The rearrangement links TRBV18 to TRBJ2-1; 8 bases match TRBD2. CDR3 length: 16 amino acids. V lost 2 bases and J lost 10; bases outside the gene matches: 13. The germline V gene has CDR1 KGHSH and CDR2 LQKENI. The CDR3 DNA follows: TGTGCCAGCTCACCAACCGGAGTAGCGGGACAAGGGGAGCAGTTCTTC. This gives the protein CASSPTGVAGQGEQFF.

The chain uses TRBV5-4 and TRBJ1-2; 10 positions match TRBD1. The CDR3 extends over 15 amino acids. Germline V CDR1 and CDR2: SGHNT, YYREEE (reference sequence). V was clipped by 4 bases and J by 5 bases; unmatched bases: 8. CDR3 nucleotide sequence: TGTGCCAGCAGCCCCTGGACAGGGGGGAGTTATGGCTACACCTTC. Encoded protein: CASSPWTGGSYGYTF.

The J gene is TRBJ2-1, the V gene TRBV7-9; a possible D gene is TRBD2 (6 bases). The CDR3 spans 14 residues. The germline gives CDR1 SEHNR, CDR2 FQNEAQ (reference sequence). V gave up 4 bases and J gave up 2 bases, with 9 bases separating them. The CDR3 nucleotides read TGTGCCAGCAGCTGGCGGGGAGCCTACAATGAGCAGTTCTTC. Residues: CASSWRGAYNEQFF.

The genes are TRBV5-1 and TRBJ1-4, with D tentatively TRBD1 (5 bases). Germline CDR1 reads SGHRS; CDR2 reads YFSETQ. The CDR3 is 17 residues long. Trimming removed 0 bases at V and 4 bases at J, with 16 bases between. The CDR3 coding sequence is TGCGCCAGCAGCTTGGGGGTGACACCGGGGGGTAATGAAAAACTGTTTTTT. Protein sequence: CASSLGVTPGGNEKLFF.

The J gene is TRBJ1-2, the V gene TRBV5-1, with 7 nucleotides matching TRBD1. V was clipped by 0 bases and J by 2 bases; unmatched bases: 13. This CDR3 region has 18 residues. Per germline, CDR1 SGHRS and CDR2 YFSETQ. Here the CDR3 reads CASSLGPRDSGSNYGYTF. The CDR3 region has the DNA TGCGCCAGCAGCTTGGGTCCACGGGACAGCGGATCAAACTATGGCTACACCTTC.